Following are 20 T cell receptor beta chains from one sample sequenced in a study of T-cell reconstitution after alpha-beta-depleted transplantation in children. Unique molecular identifiers were incorporated into the prepared TCRbeta library. MiXCR, applied by TCRdb to the PCR reads, yields one record per CDR3 protein. The sample carries about 580,000 distinct CDR3 sequences, roughly a quarter recorded once. The source was PBMCs, collected before TCRalphabeta/CD19-depleted stem cell transplant. The receptor set was obtained from a boy less than two years old with Wiskott-Aldrich syndrome, due to receive a stem cell transplant.

This clonotype was observed at least ten times. The chain uses TRBV7-9 and TRBJ1-1; possibly TRBD1 for D (6 bases). Deletions cut 3 bases from V and 5 bases from J, with 10 bases between. CDR1 is SEHNR, CDR2 FQNEAQ, per germline (reference sequence). This CDR3 has 13 residues. For the CDR3, the DNA is TGTGCCAGCAGCTTGGAAAGGGGGACTGAAGCTTTCTTT. It specifies CASSLERGTEAFF.

For this clonotype: It is unclear where the CDR3 begins or ends on the DNA, so no DNA is shown, and the CDR3 is as TCRdb lists it. V usage is TRBV5-1 and J usage is TRBJ2-5; the table's D gene call, TRBD1, was not cross checked with the DNA. The CDR3 contains 13 residues when both ends are counted. Germline loops: CDR1 SGHRS, CDR2 YFSETQ. This CDR3 is CASSLFGGGAWNF.

The CDR3 coding sequence is TGTGCCAGCAGTTACGGCTCGGGTACCGGGGAGCTGTTTTTT. Protein: CASSYGSGTGELFF. This chain joins TRBV6-5 and TRBJ2-2; D gene uncertain. There are 14 residues in the CDR3. The germline V gene encodes CDR1 MNHEY and CDR2 SVGAGI. Trimming removed 2 bases from V and 5 bases from J, with 9 bases in between.

A few counts support this clonotype. The chain employs TRBV7-9 and TRBJ1-2, with D unclear. Germline V lookup: CDR1 SEHNR, CDR2 FQNEAQ (reference sequence). The CDR3 sequence is 15 residues long. The V end was cut by 5 bases, the J end by 0 bases, with 13 bases between. The CDR3 DNA reads as TGTGCCAGCAGCCATAGACACCTTACTAACTATGGCTACACCTTC. Encoded protein: CASSHRHLTNYGYTF.

The chain carries TRBV5-6 and TRBJ2-7; 11 bases line up with TRBD2. V trimming: 4 bases; J trimming: 3 bases; junction bases outside the gene matches: 6. The CDR3 contains 15 residues. Germline assignment: CDR1 SGHDT and CDR2 YYEEEE. The CDR3 loop is CASSGILAGVYEQYF. Written as DNA, the CDR3 is TGTGCCAGCAGCGGAATACTAGCGGGAGTCTACGAGCAGTACTTC.

V and J are TRBV6-6 and TRBJ1-4; D is perhaps TRBD1 (5 bases). Trimming removed 7 bases from V and 7 bases from J, with 13 bases in between. The germline gives CDR1 MNHNY, CDR2 SVGAGI (reference sequence). CDR3 length: 13 residues. This chain's CDR3 is CASTWPGSEKLFF. CDR3 coding DNA: TGTGCCAGCACTTGGCCAGGGAGTGAAAAACTGTTTTTT.

This clonotype has a handful of counts. The rearrangement uses TRBV4-1 and TRBJ2-7; 11 nucleotides match TRBD2. In germline, CDR1 is MGHRA, CDR2 YSYEKL. The CDR3 has 16 amino acids. With 4 bases clipped from V and 4 bases from J, the junction kept 9 bases outside the gene matches. CDR3 sequence: CASSLTLGTSGYEQYF. CDR3 nucleotides: TGCGCCAGCAGCCTCACGTTGGGGACTAGCGGTTACGAGCAGTACTTC.

The table lists this clonotype with a few counts. The rearrangement uses TRBV20-1 and TRBJ2-2; D gene uncertain. The V end lost 7 bases, the J end lost 3 bases, and 9 bases lay between the germline ends. Germline CDR1 and CDR2: DFQATT and SNEGSKA (reference sequence). CDR3 length: 12 amino acids. The CDR3 sequence: CSVKRYTGELFF. The CDR3 bases are TGCAGTGTTAAACGCTACACCGGGGAGCTGTTTTTT.

This clonotype was detected only a few times. The chain has TRBV12-3 or TRBV12-4 and TRBJ2-7, with unresolved D. The germline V and J ends were trimmed by 3 bases and 0 bases, with 9 bases remaining between them. The CDR3 covers 14 residues. The CDR3 nucleotides read TGTGCCAGCAGTTTGAGCGAAGGCTCCTACGAGCAGTACTTC. This encodes CASSLSEGSYEQYF.

This clonotype was counted a few times. The J gene is TRBJ2-7, the V gene TRBV28; 11 positions agree with TRBD2. This CDR3 is built from 15 residues. Germline V gene lookup returns CDR1 MDHEN and CDR2 SYDVKM. The junction had 10 bases not matched to a gene; V was cut back by 8 bases and J by 4 bases. The CDR3 sequence: CASASHGTSGYEQYF. In nucleotides, the CDR3 is TGTGCCAGCGCATCCCATGGGACTAGCGGTTACGAGCAGTACTTC.

This clonotype was seen repeatedly, ten times or more. The chain joins TRBV12-3 or TRBV12-4 to TRBJ1-5; TRBD1 aligns across 10 bases. V dropped 3 bases and J dropped 5; count of bases not matched to a gene: 4. The CDR3 totals 15 residues. CDR3 region: CASSFRTGGDQPQHF. The CDR3 nucleotides are TGTGCCAGCAGTTTTCGGACAGGGGGGGATCAGCCCCAGCATTTT.

This clonotype was found a few times. This chain links TRBV30 with TRBJ2-7, with 7 positions matching TRBD1. J was trimmed by 2 bases and V by 8 bases; bases with no gene match: 6. In germline, CDR1 is GTSNPN, CDR2 SVGIG (reference sequence). The CDR3 spans 12 residues. The CDR3 region has the DNA TGTGCCCCGCCGGGACAGCCCTACGAGCAGTACTTC. Translated, it gives CAPPGQPYEQYF.

This clonotype was counted between two and nine times. The chain joins TRBV7-9 to TRBJ2-1; D is unclear. The CDR3 is 14 residues long. V lost 6 bases and J 0 bases, leaving 9 bases between the germline ends. Per the germline V gene, CDR1 is SEHNR and CDR2 is FQNEAQ (reference sequence). CDR3 region: CASSPFGSYNEQFF. The CDR3 coding sequence is TGTGCCAGCAGTCCGTTCGGCTCCTACAATGAGCAGTTCTTC. Complete variable domain (other parts from reference TRBV7-9 and TRBJ2-1): DTGVSQNPRHKITKRGQNVTFRCDPISEHNRLYWYRQTLGQGPEFLTYFQNEAQLEKSRLLSDRFSAERPKGSFSTLEIQRTEQGDSAMYLCASSPFGSYNEQFFGPGTRLTVL.

The J gene is TRBJ2-1, the V gene TRBV12-3 or TRBV12-4, with 7 bases identical to TRBD2. The CDR3 has 15 residues. Losses at the gene ends were 2 bases for V and 4 bases for J; bases not matched to a gene: 5. In nucleotides, the CDR3 is TGTGCCAGCAGTTTACTGGCTAGCGGTTACAATGAGCAGTTCTTC. Translated, it gives CASSLLASGYNEQFF.

J is TRBJ2-7 and V is TRBV15; D possibly corresponds to TRBD2 (5 bases). V was pared by 5 bases and J by 7 bases, with 21 bases between. Germline CDR1 and CDR2: LNHNV and YYDKDF (reference sequence). The CDR3 is 15 amino acids. This chain's CDR3 is CATSHRGYSVYEQYF. The CDR3, as DNA: TGTGCCACCAGCCACCGGGGATACTCGGTCTATGAGCAGTACTTC.

At least ten counts were recorded for this clonotype. The chain is built from TRBV5-1 and TRBJ2-1; 7 bases are a match to TRBD2. Germline assignment: CDR1 SGHRS and CDR2 YFSETQ. The CDR3 consists of 14 residues. V lost 0 bases, J lost 4 bases, and 1 base stayed unmatched. CDR3 protein: CASSLGGRYNEQFF. The CDR3 DNA sequence: TGCGCCAGCAGCTTGGGCGGGAGATACAATGAGCAGTTCTTC.

Details on this clonotype: One end of the junction is discordant with germline, which a read error may explain. V gene TRBV28 combines with J gene TRBJ2-7; D gene ambiguous. The germline gives CDR1 MDHEN, CDR2 SYDVKM. CDR3 length equals 14 residues. The CDR3 sequence is CASSLSYMSYERYF. The CDR3 coding sequence is TGTGCCAGCAGTTTATCGTACATGTCCTACGAGCGGTACTTC. The variable domain in full, completed from reference TRBV28 and TRBJ2-7, reads DVKVTQSSRYLVKRTGEKVFLECVQDMDHENMFWYRQDPGLGLRLIYFSYDVKMKEKGDIPEGYSVSREKKERFSLILESASTNQTSMYLCASSLSYMSYERYFGPGTRLTVT.

This sequence joins TRBV7-2 and TRBJ2-4; TRBD1 agrees at 8 bases. The ends lost 6 bases at V and 7 bases at J; junction bases unmatched: 20. Per the germline V gene, CDR1 is SGHTA and CDR2 is FQGNSA. This CDR3 is 18 amino acids long. CDR3 region: CASSLAWTGIRGWNIQYF. For the CDR3, the DNA is TGTGCCAGCAGTCTAGCTTGGACAGGGATTAGAGGATGGAACATTCAGTACTTC.

This rearrangement joins TRBV20-1 to TRBJ2-2, with 7 bases lining up with TRBD1. Germline CDR1 reads DFQATT; CDR2 reads SNEGSKA (reference sequence). V trimming: 6 bases; J trimming: 3 bases; junction bases outside the gene matches: 7. This CDR3 has 14 residues. DNA of the CDR3: TGCAGTGCAGAGACAGGGCCTTACACCGGGGAGCTGTTTTTT. Translation: CSAETGPYTGELFF.

Remarks on this clonotype: A junction boundary mismatches the germline segment, possibly from a read error. CDR3 nucleotide sequence: TGCGCCAGCTGCTTCCGGGCCGACAATGAGCAGTTCTTC. It yields the protein CASCFRADNEQFF. This chain joins TRBV5-1 and TRBJ2-1; no reliable D call. The CDR3 is 13 residues long. From germline, CDR1 is SGHRS and CDR2 YFSETQ. Complete variable domain (other parts from reference TRBV5-1 and TRBJ2-1): KAGVTQTPRYLIKTRGQQVTLSCSPISGHRSVSWYQQTPGQGLQFLFEYFSETQRNKGNFPGRFSGRQFSNSRSEMNVSTLELGDSALYLCASCFRADNEQFFGPGTRLTVL.